Listed below are T cell receptor beta chains from one sample, sequenced in a study of identifying expanded T cells in peripheral blood. Produced via immunoSEQ multiplex PCR; TCRdb's table is partial and in-frame only. The data hold 110,000 or so clones, with roughly 90% observed a single time. The specimen sequenced was blood. All receptors come from a person aged 18 to 75 in good health. CDR3s leave out the opening cysteine and the closing phenylalanine or tryptophan. Each record gives: D gene, V gene, J gene, CDR3 protein. A D gene is named only where the DNA matches it firmly.

>TRBD1|TRBV10-3|TRBJ2-5
AIRAPGQETQY
>NA|TRBV7-9|TRBJ1-6
ARGRTAANPPLH
>NA|TRBV5-6|TRBJ1-2
ASSRYYGYT
>TRBD1|TRBV19|TRBJ2-7
ASSIGQGESEQY
>NA|TRBV29-1|TRBJ2-5
SVMKGGGGQTQY
>NA|TRBV5-1|TRBJ2-3
ASSPGLSTDTQY
>NA|TRBV2|TRBJ2-7
ASRFSYEQY
>NA|TRBV7-8|TRBJ1-1
ASSLGRSNTEAF
>TRBD1|TRBV2|TRBJ2-3
ASSQDRERDTQY
>TRBD1|TRBV28|TRBJ2-7
ASSLRTGYYYEHY
>NA|TRBV6-6|TRBJ2-3
ASTPLRANTQY
>TRBD1|TRBV6-5|TRBJ1-1
ASRTTGDSEAF
>NA|TRBV30|TRBJ2-7
AWGGYEQY
>NA|TRBV5-5|TRBJ2-2
ASSLVRAGPGELF
>TRBD1|TRBV27|TRBJ1-2
ASSSARDRDGYT
>NA|TRBV4-1|TRBJ1-4
ASSQDRSEYEKLF
>TRBD1|TRBV27|TRBJ1-2
ASSLTGAVGSYT
>NA|TRBV5-1|TRBJ2-2
ASSLDLGTGELF
>TRBD2|TRBV7-6|TRBJ2-1
ASSRLAGVYNEQF
>NA|TRBV19|TRBJ2-7
ASSERPGRSYEQY
>NA|TRBV6-6|TRBJ2-5
ASSYPQETQY
>NA|TRBV18|TRBJ1-1
ASSPRSDYNTEAF
>NA|TRBV10-3|TRBJ2-7
AIRANGTVRGSYEQY
>NA|TRBV7-2|TRBJ2-3
ASRLGPDTQY
>NA|TRBV7-2|TRBJ1-2
ASSFTLSNYGYT
>NA|TRBV30|TRBJ2-4
AWSDLAKNIQY
>NA|TRBV6-6|TRBJ2-1
ASSYSEGDNEQF
>NA|TRBV7-3|TRBJ2-3
ASSLVGGTPPDTQY
>TRBD1|TRBV28|TRBJ1-2
ATAGGAVGTYGYT
>NA|TRBV2|TRBJ1-5
ASSVSGRGSQPQH
>NA|TRBV5-6|TRBJ2-5
ASSLAGTIVQETQY
>TRBD1|TRBV5-4|TRBJ2-2
ASSLSGTGDSGELF
>TRBD2|TRBV29-1|TRBJ2-1
SVSTSGRAVEQF
>TRBD1|TRBV5-1|TRBJ2-7
ASSLADREDFGAVY
>NA|TRBV2|TRBJ2-3
ASSIALPTDTQY
>NA|TRBV7-2|TRBJ2-1
ASSFQGNEQF
>NA|TRBV5-6|TRBJ1-2
ASSLAGDPSLSGYT
>TRBD2|TRBV9|TRBJ2-2
ASSIRTSGNTGELF
>NA|TRBV7-2|TRBJ2-7
ASSPMQGQYEQY
>NA|TRBV6-5|TRBJ1-2
ATTAGYGYT
>TRBD1|TRBV10-3|TRBJ1-2
ANRGNYGYT
>NA|TRBV7-3|TRBJ2-2
ASSRTEYTGELF
>NA|TRBV14|TRBJ1-1
ASSQFSPYTEAF